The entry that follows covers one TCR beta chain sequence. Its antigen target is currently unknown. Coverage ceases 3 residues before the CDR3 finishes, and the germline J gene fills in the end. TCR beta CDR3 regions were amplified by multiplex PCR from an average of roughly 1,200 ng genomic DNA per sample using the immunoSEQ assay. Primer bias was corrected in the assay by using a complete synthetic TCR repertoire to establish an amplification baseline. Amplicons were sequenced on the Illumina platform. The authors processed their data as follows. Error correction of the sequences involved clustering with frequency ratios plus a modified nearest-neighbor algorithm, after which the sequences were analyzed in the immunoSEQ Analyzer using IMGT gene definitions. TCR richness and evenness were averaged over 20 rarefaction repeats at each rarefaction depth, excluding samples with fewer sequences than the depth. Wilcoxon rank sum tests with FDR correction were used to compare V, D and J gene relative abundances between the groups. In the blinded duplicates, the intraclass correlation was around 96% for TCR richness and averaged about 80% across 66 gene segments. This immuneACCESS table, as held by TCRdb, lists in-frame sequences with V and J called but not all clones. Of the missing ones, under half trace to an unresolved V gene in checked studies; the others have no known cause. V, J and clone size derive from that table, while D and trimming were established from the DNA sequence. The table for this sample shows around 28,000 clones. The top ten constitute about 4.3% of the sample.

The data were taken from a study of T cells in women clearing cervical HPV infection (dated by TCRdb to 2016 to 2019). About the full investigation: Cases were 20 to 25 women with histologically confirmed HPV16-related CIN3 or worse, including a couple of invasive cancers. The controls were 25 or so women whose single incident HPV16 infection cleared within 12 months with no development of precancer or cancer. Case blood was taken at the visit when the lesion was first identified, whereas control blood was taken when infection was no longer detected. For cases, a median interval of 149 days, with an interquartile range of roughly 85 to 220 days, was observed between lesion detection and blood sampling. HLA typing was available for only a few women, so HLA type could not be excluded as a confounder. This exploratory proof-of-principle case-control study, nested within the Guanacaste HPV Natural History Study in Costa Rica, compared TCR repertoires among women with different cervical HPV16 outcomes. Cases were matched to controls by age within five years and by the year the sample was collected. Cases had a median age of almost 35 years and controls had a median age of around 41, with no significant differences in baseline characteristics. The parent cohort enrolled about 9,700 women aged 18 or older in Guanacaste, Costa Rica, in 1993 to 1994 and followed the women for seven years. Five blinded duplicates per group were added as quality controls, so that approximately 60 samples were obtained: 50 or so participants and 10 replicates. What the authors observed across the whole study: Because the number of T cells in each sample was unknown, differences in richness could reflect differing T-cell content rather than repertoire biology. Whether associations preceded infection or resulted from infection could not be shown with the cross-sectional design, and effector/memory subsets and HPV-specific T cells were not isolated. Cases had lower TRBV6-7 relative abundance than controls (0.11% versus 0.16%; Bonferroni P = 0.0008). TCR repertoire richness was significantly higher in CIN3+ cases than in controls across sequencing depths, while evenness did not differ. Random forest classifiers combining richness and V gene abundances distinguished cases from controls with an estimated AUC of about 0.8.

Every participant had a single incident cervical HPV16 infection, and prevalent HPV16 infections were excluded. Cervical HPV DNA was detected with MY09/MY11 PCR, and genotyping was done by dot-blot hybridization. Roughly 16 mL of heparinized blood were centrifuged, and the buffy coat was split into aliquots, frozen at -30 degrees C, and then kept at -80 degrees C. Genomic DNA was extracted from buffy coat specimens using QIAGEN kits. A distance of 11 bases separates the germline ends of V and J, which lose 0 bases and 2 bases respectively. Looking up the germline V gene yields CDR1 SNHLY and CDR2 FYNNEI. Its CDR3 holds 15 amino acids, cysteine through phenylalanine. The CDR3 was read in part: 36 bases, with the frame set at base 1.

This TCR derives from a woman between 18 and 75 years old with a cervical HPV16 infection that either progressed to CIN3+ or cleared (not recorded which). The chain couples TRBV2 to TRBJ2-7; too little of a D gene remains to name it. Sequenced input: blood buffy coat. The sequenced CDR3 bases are TGTGCCAGCAGTGAAGCGGCAGGAGTGACCTACGAG. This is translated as CASSEAAGVTYE. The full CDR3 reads CASSEAAGVTYEQYF.